One and the same sample provided the 2 T cell receptor beta chains below, sequenced in a study of graft-versus-host responses after intestinal transplantation (dated by TCRdb to the early 2020s). Library prep was done by the immunoSEQ multiplex PCR assay. TCRdb mirrors the immuneACCESS table, restricted to in-frame sequences. Some clones are absent from its copies; in checked studies, under half trace to an unresolved V gene, and the reason for the others is unknown. The sample table contains 8,500 to 10,000 clones; only one count was recorded for approximately 86% of them. In total, the top ten clones hold roughly 5.2% of the sample. Intraepithelial and lamina propria lymphocytes were isolated from graft specimens using dithiothreitol, EDTA incubations and collagenase D digestion. The starting material was ileum tissue, obtained roughly 110 weeks after intestinal transplantation. The receptor source for this set is a human patient who received an intestinal transplant, so some T cells may come from the graft donor.

The rearrangement uses TRBV7-3 and TRBJ2-2; TRBD2 might be the D (7 bases). The CDR3 sequence is 15 residues long. The V gene lost 6 bases and the J gene lost 3 bases, with 14 bases spanning the gap. Germline assignment: CDR1 SGHTA and CDR2 FQGTGA. The DNA of the CDR3 is TGTGCCAGCAGTCCTCGGGGGGCGGACACCGGGGAGCTGTTTTTT. It specifies CASSPRGADTGELFF.

This chain connects TRBV19 to TRBJ2-3; 10 bases are shared with TRBD2. CDR3 length: 15 residues. With V trimmed by 5 bases and J by 8 bases, 10 bases remained unmatched. CDR1 and CDR2 from the germline V gene are LNHDA and SQIVND (reference sequence). The CDR3 loop is CASSWSGGGRPTQYF. For the CDR3, the DNA is TGTGCCAGTAGTTGGAGCGGGGGGGGCCGGCCTACGCAGTATTTT.